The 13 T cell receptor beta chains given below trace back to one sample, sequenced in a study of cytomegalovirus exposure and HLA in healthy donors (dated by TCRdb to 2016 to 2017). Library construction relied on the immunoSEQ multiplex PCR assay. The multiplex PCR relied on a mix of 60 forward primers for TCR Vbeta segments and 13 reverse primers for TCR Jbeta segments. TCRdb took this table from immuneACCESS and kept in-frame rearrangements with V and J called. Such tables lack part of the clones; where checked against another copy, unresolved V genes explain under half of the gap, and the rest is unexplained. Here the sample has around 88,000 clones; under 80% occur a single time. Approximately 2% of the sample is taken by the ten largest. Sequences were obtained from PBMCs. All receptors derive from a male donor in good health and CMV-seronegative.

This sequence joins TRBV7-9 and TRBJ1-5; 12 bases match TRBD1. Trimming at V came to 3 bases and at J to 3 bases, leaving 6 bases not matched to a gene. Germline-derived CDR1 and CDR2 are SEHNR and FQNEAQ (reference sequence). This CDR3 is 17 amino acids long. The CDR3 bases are TGTGCCAGCAGCTTTTGGGGGACAGGGGGCCCCAATCAGCCCCAGCATTTT. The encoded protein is CASSFWGTGGPNQPQHF.

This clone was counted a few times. CDR3 coding DNA: TGTGCCAGCAGACTGGACAGTGGGTGGGGAATGCAGCCCCAGCATTTT. It is translated as CASRLDSGWGMQPQHF. This chain links TRBV25-1 with TRBJ1-5; possible D gene TRBD1, 6 bases. The CDR3 runs 16 residues. Trimming pared 6 bases from V and 7 bases from J, leaving 22 bases between. CDR1 and CDR2 from the germline V gene are MGHDK and SYGVNS.

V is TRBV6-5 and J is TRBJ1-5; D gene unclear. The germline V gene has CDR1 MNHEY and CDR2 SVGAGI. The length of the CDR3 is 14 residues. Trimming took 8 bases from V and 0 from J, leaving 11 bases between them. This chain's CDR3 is CASASKSSNQPQHF. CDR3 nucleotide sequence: TGTGCCAGCGCGTCAAAGAGTAGCAATCAGCCCCAGCATTTT.

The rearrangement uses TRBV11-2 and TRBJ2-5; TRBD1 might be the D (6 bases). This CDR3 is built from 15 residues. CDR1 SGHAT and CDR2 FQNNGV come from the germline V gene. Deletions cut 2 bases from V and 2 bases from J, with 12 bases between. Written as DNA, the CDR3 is TGTGCCAGCAGCTTACCAGGGGCAAGGCAAGAGACCCAGTACTTC. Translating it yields CASSLPGARQETQYF.

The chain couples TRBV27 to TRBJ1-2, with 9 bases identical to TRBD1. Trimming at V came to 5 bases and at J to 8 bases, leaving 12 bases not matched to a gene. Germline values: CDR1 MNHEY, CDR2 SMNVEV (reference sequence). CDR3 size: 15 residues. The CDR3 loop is CASSPYRDRAAGYTF. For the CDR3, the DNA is TGTGCCAGCAGTCCTTACCGGGACAGGGCCGCCGGCTACACCTTC.

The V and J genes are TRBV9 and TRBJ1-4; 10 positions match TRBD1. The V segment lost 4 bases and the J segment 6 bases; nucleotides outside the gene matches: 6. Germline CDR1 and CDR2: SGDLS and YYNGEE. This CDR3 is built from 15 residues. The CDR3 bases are TGTGCCAGCAGCCCCCGGACAGGGGGGTATGAAAAACTGTTTTTT. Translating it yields CASSPRTGGYEKLFF. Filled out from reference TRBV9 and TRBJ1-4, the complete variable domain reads DSGVTQTPKHLITATGQRVTLRCSPRSGDLSVYWYQQSLDQGLQFLIQYYNGEERAKGNILERFSAQQFPDLHSELNLSSLELGDSALYFCASSPRTGGYEKLFFGSGTQLSVL.

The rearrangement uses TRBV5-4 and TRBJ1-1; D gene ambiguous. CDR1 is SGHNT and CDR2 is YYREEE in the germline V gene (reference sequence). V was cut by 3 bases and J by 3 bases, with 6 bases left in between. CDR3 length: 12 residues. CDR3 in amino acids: CASSSQDTEAFF. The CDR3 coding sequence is TGTGCCAGCAGCTCCCAGGACACTGAAGCTTTCTTT. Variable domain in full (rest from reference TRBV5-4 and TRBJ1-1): ETGVTQSPTHLIKTRGQQVTLRCSSQSGHNTVSWYQQALGQGPQFIFQYYREEENGRGNFPPRFSGLQFPNYSSELNVNALELDDSALYLCASSSQDTEAFFGQGTRLTVV.

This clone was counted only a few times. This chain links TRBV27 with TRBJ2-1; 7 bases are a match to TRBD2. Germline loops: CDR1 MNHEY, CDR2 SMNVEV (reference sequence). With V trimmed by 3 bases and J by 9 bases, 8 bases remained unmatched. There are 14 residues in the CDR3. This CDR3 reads CASSFGGRTAEQFF. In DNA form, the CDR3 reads TGTGCCAGCAGTTTCGGCGGGAGAACGGCTGAGCAGTTCTTC.

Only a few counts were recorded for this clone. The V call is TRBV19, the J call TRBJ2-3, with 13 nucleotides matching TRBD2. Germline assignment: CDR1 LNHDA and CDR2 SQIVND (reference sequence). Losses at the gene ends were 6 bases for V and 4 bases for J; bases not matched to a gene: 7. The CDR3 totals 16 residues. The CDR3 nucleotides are TGTGCCAGTAGAATGAGGACTAGCGGGAGTGCAGATACGCAGTATTTT. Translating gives CASRMRTSGSADTQYF.

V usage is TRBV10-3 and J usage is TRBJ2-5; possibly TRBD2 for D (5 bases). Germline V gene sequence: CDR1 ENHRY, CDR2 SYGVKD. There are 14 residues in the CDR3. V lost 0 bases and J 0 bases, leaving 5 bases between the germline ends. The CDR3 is CAISESDYQETQYF. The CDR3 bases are TGTGCCATCAGTGAGTCGGACTACCAAGAGACCCAGTACTTC.

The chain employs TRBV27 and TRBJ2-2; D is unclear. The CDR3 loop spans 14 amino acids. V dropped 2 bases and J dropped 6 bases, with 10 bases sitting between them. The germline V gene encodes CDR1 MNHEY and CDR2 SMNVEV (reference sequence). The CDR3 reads CASSLVSVAGELFF. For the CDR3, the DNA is TGTGCCAGCAGTTTAGTCTCGGTGGCCGGGGAGCTGTTTTTT.

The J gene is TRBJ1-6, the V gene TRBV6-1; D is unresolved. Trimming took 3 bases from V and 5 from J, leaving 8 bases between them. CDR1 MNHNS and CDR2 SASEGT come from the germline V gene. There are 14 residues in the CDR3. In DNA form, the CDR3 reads TGTGCCAGCAGTGATGCGGCCAATAATTCACCCCTCCACTTT. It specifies CASSDAANNSPLHF.

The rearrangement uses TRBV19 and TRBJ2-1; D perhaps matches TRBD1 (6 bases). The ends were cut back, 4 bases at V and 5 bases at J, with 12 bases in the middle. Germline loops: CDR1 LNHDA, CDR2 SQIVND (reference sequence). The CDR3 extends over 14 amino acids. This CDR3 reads CASSRPGTNNEQFF. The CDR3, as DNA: TGTGCCAGTAGTAGGCCCGGGACAAACAATGAGCAGTTCTTC. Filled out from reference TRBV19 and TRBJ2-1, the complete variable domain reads DGGITQSPKYLFRKEGQNVTLSCEQNLNHDAMYWYRQDPGQGLRLIYYSQIVNDFQKGDIAEGYSVSREKKESFPLTVTSAQKNPTAFYLCASSRPGTNNEQFFGPGTRLTVL.